This T cell receptor (beta chain) comes out of a study of cytomegalovirus exposure and HLA in healthy donors. Study as a whole: Most genotyped donors, 81% of roughly 400, had Caucasian-associated genetic ancestry. Notes on the study in general: A later analysis showed TCR association rates differing by HLA locus, peaking at DRB1 and lowest at HLA-C. TCR beta V- and J-gene trimming, according to a later analysis, was linked to a missense DCLRE1C variant.

Turning to this clone: Its specificity is unknown.

The length of the CDR3 is 13 residues. Deletions cut 4 bases from V and 4 bases from J, with 10 bases between. The germline V gene encodes CDR1 ENHRY and CDR2 SYGVKD. The primer mix had 60 Vbeta and 13 Jbeta primers. Profiling relied on immunoSEQ multiplex PCR, and the TCRdb table lists in-frame clones only, not all of them. The table has 45,000 to 65,000 clones, about 82% seen once; the top ten hold around 1.4%. Source material: PBMCs. The V gene is TRBV10-3, the J gene TRBJ1-1, with a possible D match to TRBD1 (6 bases). This TCR derives from a man under 40 in good health and CMV-seronegative. The CDR3 nucleotides read TGTGCCATCAGTGGGCAGGGGAGCACTGAAGCTTTCTTT. It encodes CAISGQGSTEAFF.